This T cell receptor beta chain stems from a study of shared clonotypes between healthy human individuals (dated by TCRdb to about 2020). Study-level background: The cohort comprised two women and a few men aged 18 to 49 years. To estimate repertoire size and how much clonotype sharing occurs between individuals, the study deeply sequenced the blood TCR repertoires of 4 to 6 healthy adults. Per donor, leukapheresis produced somewhere between about 0.9 and 10 billion PBMCs. For each donor, CD4 naive and CD4 memory were each run on three plates, CD8 naive on two plates, and CD8 memory on one plate. Libraries were prepared and TCR repertoires were sequenced by different laboratories using diverse techniques, in order to increase sequencing depth and limit assay-specific biases.

Using the deep immunoSEQ assay, TCR CDR3 regions were amplified from genomic DNA by multiplex PCR. For each cell subset, the extracted genomic DNA was distributed evenly across all wells of several immunoSEQ 96-well plates, and each plate served as one replicate. For sorted subsets, each replicate PCR was loaded with 200 to 250 ng genomic DNA, equivalent to some 31,000 T cell genomes. Purified libraries were measured with a Qubit 3.0 fluorometer, size-checked on a Bioanalyzer 2100, and measured again with the KAPA Library Quantification kit. Every immunoSEQ 96-well plate was sequenced on a dedicated single-read 150-cycle Illumina NextSeq 550 flow cell. As for the original processing: The immunoSEQ output contained only junctional sequences without quality scores, so filtering could not match that applied to full-length reads. To assign V/J genes and CDR3, sequences were annotated using PyIR, a Python wrapper for IgBLAST v1.9, with IMGT germline references. Any read was removed if the V/J assignment was weak (E-value above 1e-6), the CDR3 was missing, or the read contained stop codons, out-of-frame junctions, or ambiguous translated residues. V3J clonotypes were defined as sequences sharing the same inferred V gene, J gene, and CDR3 amino acid sequence. The percentage overlap between two repertoires was calculated by dividing the number of shared unique clonotypes by the size of the smaller repertoire. RTK rarefaction, the Chao1 estimator, and Recon v2.1 estimates of unobserved clonotypes were used to assess repertoire richness. For all TCRbeta clonotypes obtained by the gDNA method from a handful of donors, generation probabilities were computed with OLGA. TCRdb's version of the immuneACCESS table is confined to in-frame rearrangements and falls short of the full clone set. An unresolved V gene accounts for under half of the shortfall where checked; the remainder is of unknown origin. V, J and clone size are taken as reported in that table, and D and trimming were inferred from the DNA itself. For this sample there are millions of clones; roughly 94% appear just once. 0.13% of the sample is held by the ten biggest clonotypes.

Study-wide findings and limitations: The small number of donors limited the genetic and exposure-history diversity represented. Compared with non-shared clonotypes, the clonotypes found in all four sorted-subset donors had higher generation probabilities. Pairwise subsampling indicated that sequencing depth was expected to affect the degree of clonotype sharing among donors. Sampling was restricted to blood, and TCR repertoires in tissues likely differ from the TCR repertoires found in blood. Larger estimated clonotype richness was generally found for naive subsets than for memory subsets. Even with the large sequencing depth, rarefaction of the sorted-subset datasets indicated that sequencing was incomplete. Across a few donors, around 5% of naive CD4, more than 3% of naive CD8, 2.3% of memory CD4, and approximately 0.42% of memory CD8 clonotypes were shared.

The donors were healthy, HIV-negative adults with no recently reported acute infections or vaccinations. Every donor was a Caucasian adult residing in Nashville, Tennessee, USA. Magnetic negative selection was used to enrich CD4+ T cells, after which naive cells were positively selected on CD45RA and the negative fraction became the memory subset. Blood was collected by leukapheresis, and PBMCs were isolated by Ficoll-Histopaque density gradient centrifugation and then cryopreserved in liquid nitrogen vapor phase. Purity and quantity of every magnetically sorted T cell population were checked by analytical flow cytometry. Each sorted fraction had its genomic DNA isolated and then quantified by UV absorbance on a Nanodrop 2000c. On this clone itself: Its antigen target is currently unknown. The input lacks base qualities; no much larger clone sits a single base away.

CDR1 and CDR2 (MNHEY, SVGAGI) derive from the germline V gene. The junction shows trimming of 0 bases on V and 2 bases on J, and the gene matches do not reach 4 bases of it. Including the terminal cysteine and phenylalanine, the CDR3 comprises 15 residues. Only the CDR3 part of the read is kept: 45 bases, read in frame from the first base. Sequencing was done on a sample of naive CD4+ T cells sorted from blood. Per the publication, the cell subset or site label means: CD45RA+ positively selected. The V gene is TRBV6-5 and the J gene is TRBJ2-7, and 7 junctional nucleotides match TRBD1. The TCR sequence derives from a man between 18 and 29 years old in good health. The CDR3 region: CASSYSRDRTYEQYF. The DNA sequence is as follows: TGTGCCAGCAGTTACTCGAGGGACAGAACCTACGAGCAGTACTTC.